The present TCR beta chain was sequenced within a study of blood T cell repertoires in COVID-19. Study at large: Some COVID-19 samples were acute and others convalescent; all came from the United States, Italy and Spain.

About this clone: Germline is not matched at one junction end, which may reflect a read error.

CDR3 length: 15 amino acids. Germline lookup yields CDR1 SEHNR and CDR2 FQNEAQ (reference sequence). Only in-frame clones appear in the TCRdb table, and some are missing; sequencing was by immunoSEQ multiplex PCR. The sample holds approximately 250,000 clones, less than 90% seen once. The TCR originated in a man aged 60 to 69 who had recovered from COVID-19. Sequencing was carried out using peripheral blood. The chain joins TRBV7-9 to TRBJ2-3; 9 nucleotides match TRBD1. CDR3 amino acids: CASGLGQGSTDTQYF. Here the CDR3 DNA reads TGTGCCAGCGGCTTGGGACAGGGAAGCACAGATACGCAGTATTTT.